This T cell receptor (beta chain) emerged from a study of PD-1 blockade in classical Hodgkin lymphoma. General study results and limits: Patients starting nivolumab under 1 year after ASCT were excluded. CD8+ TCR diversity did not rise significantly by C4D1, unlike CD4+. Baseline diversity in complete responders resembled that of newly diagnosed patients.

Brentuximab vedotin exposure varied among the patients, all of whom had relapsed after autologous stem cell transplantation. About this clone itself: Its antigen remains unidentified.

V was cut by 6 bases and J by 0 bases, with 7 bases left in between. Germline V CDR1 and CDR2: MDHEN, SYDVKM. CDR3 length: 13 amino acids. Only in-frame clones appear in the TCRdb table, and some are missing; sequencing was by immunoSEQ multiplex PCR. The table records tens of thousands of clones, roughly 89% of them present only once. The sample here was peripheral blood mononuclear cells (PBMCs), taken before the second cycle of nivolumab. This clonotype was obtained from a human donor with classical Hodgkin lymphoma. V and J are TRBV28 and TRBJ2-3, with D perhaps TRBD1 (5 bases). The CDR3 reads CASRDISTDTQYF. As DNA, the CDR3 is TGTGCCAGCAGGGACATAAGCACAGATACGCAGTATTTT.